This T cell receptor (beta chain) was sequenced in a study of beta chain features in type 1 diabetes. Across the study: Analysis included around 110,000,000 sorted cells drawn from all samples. Study-wide results and caveats: Researchers report that Type 1 diabetes patients had moderately but significantly shorter TCRB CDR3s across all four CD4+ subsets. Unsettled here was the matter of whether HLA type influences TCRB rearrangement.

On average, the one heparinised blood draw given by each donor was around 110 mL. As every portion of the isolated RNA was reverse transcribed, the sequencing read expressed TCRB transcripts. TCRdb keeps only in-frame clones here, not all; method: immunoSEQ multiplex PCR. The sample has hundreds of thousands of clones, over 10% seen once; the top ten hold approximately 0.021%. CDR1 and CDR2 (germline): WNHNN, SYGVQD (reference sequence). The CDR3 runs 13 residues. The V end was cut by 8 bases, the J end by 5 bases, with 10 bases between. A note on this clone: Its antigen is unidentified.

The sequenced sample was naive CD4+ T cells from blood. This chain connects TRBV10-1 to TRBJ1-6, with unresolved D. This TCR was sampled from a man between 18 and 29 years old with type 1 diabetes. CDR3 nucleotides: TGCGCCAGCTCCCAGACAAATAATTCACCCCTCCACTTT. Protein: CASSQTNNSPLHF.